This T cell receptor (beta chain) derives from a study of T cell responses to AZD1222 COVID-19 vaccine. The study's findings and limits: Donors, mostly white British, included more females; clonal diversity was possibly underestimated. Regions 160-218 and 743-854 held dominance among vaccine-associated CD4 TCRs, which spanned spike. As reported, nearly half of all spike-specific TCRs target variant regions that are unmutated.

Second-dose intervals near 4 or 12 weeks were combined. The repertoire was sequenced with immunoSEQ multiplex PCR; TCRdb's copy has only in-frame clones and lacks some. Of 83,000 or so clones listed, almost 90% are singletons. The ends were cut back, 3 bases at V and 4 bases at J, with 25 bases in the middle. CDR3 length: 19 amino acids. Per germline, CDR1 SEHNR and CDR2 FQNEAQ (reference sequence). Of note for this clone: Its antigen is unknown.

The genes are TRBV7-9 and TRBJ1-3, with a tentative D call TRBD1 (5 bases). This TCR derives from an adult who received the AZD1222 COVID-19 vaccine. The sample was peripheral blood, taken 28 days after the second AZD1222 dose. CDR3 amino acids: CASSFGEIQQGMRGNTIYF. DNA for the CDR3: TGTGCCAGCAGCTTTGGAGAGATACAGCAGGGTATGCGAGGAAACACCATATATTTT.